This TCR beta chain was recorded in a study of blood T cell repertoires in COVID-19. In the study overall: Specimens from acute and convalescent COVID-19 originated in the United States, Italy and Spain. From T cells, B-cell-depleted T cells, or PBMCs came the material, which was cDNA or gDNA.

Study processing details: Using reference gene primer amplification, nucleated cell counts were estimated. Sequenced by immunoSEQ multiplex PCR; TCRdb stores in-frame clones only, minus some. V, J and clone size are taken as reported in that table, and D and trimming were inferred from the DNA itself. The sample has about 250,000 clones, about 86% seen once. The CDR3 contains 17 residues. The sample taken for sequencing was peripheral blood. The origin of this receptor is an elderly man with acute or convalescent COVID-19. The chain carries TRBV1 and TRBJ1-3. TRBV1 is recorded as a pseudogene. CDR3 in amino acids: CTSSQARGANRGNTIYF. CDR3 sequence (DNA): TGCACCAGCAGCCAAGCCCGGGGAGCCAACCGAGGAAACACCATATATTTT.